These 28 T cell receptor beta chains came from one sample sequenced in a study of Tregs in tolerant kidney transplant recipients. Method: immunoSEQ multiplex PCR; TCRdb's copy keeps in-frame clones and lacks some. The sample lists approximately 90,000 clones, roughly 92% occurring once. The sequenced material came from CD8+ T cells from blood. These receptors were obtained from a human donor in good health.

This chain uses TRBV10-3 with TRBJ2-4; 12 bases are a match to TRBD2. CDR1 and CDR2 (germline): ENHRY, SYGVKD. This CDR3 has 16 amino acids. The V segment lost 3 bases and the J segment 2 bases; nucleotides outside the gene matches: 2. The CDR3 sequence is CAISEGLAGTKNIQYF. Written as DNA, the CDR3 is TGTGCCATCAGTGAAGGACTAGCGGGGACCAAAAACATTCAGTACTTC.

The chain carries TRBV6-5 and TRBJ2-3; a weak D match, TRBD2 (6 bases). The CDR3 contains 15 residues. V dropped 11 bases and J dropped 2 bases, with 20 bases sitting between them. CDR1 and CDR2 from the germline V gene are MNHEY and SVGAGI. The CDR3 DNA is TGTGCCGTCTCTGCCGGGGACTCCATCACAGATACGCAGTATTTT. This codes for CAVSAGDSITDTQYF.

This chain uses TRBV20-1 with TRBJ1-1, with a weak D call TRBD1 (6 bases). Germline V gene lookup returns CDR1 DFQATT and CDR2 SNEGSKA (reference sequence). The CDR3 is 11 amino acids. Trimming took off 5 bases at V and 8 bases at J, with 12 bases between the two ends. The CDR3, as DNA: TGCAGTGCTTGGGGGCTGCCCGAAGCTTTCTTT. Translation gives CSAWGLPEAFF.

The chain uses TRBV10-3 and TRBJ2-7; 9 bases match TRBD1. Trimming removed 3 bases from V and 5 bases from J; junction bases left unmatched: 8. The germline gives CDR1 ENHRY, CDR2 SYGVKD. The CDR3 extends over 15 amino acids. CDR3 residues: CAISDAGQGFHEQYF. DNA of the CDR3: TGTGCCATCAGTGACGCGGGACAGGGTTTCCACGAGCAGTACTTC.

The J gene is TRBJ1-5, the V gene TRBV6-1; the D is unclear. The CDR3 covers 15 residues. Germline CDR1 and CDR2: MNHNS and SASEGT. Trimming cost V 3 bases and J 3 bases, with 12 bases left between them. DNA for the CDR3: TGTGCCAGCAGTGAGGGGTCGCCCATCAATCAGCCCCAGCATTTT. The encoded protein is CASSEGSPINQPQHF.

V usage is TRBV29-1 and J usage is TRBJ2-5; D not certain. V lost 5 bases and J lost 0, with 10 bases in between. CDR3 length equals 13 residues. The germline gives CDR1 SQVTM, CDR2 ANQGSEA. The CDR3 spells CSVFWSDQETQYF. In DNA form, the CDR3 reads TGCAGCGTTTTTTGGAGCGACCAAGAGACCCAGTACTTC.

V and J are TRBV9 and TRBJ1-5; D not certain. Germline V lookup: CDR1 SGDLS, CDR2 YYNGEE. This CDR3 is 13 amino acids long. Trimming took off 0 bases at V and 7 bases at J, with 8 bases between the two ends. The chain's CDR3 is CASSVGGGQPQHF. CDR3 sequence (DNA): TGTGCCAGCAGCGTAGGTGGAGGGCAGCCCCAGCATTTT.

V and J are TRBV30 and TRBJ1-1, with 12 bases fitting TRBD1. The CDR3 contains 16 residues. Trimming removed 3 bases from V and 3 bases from J; junction bases left unmatched: 8. CDR1 is GTSNPN, CDR2 SVGIG, per germline (reference sequence). CDR3 amino acids: CAWSAGTGGLDTEAFF. In DNA, the CDR3 is TGTGCCTGGAGCGCCGGGACAGGGGGCCTGGACACTGAAGCTTTCTTT. Combining the CDR3 with reference TRBV30 and TRBJ1-1 gives the whole variable domain SQTIHQWPATLVQPVGSPLSLECTVEGTSNPNLYWYRQAAGRGLQLLFYSVGIGQISSEVPQNLSASRPQDRQFILSSKKLLLSDSGFYLCAWSAGTGGLDTEAFFGQGTRLTVV.

The chain's CDR3 is CASSVSDRTARTYGYTF. In DNA, the CDR3 is TGTGCCAGCAGTGTTTCGGACAGGACAGCCCGCACCTATGGCTACACCTTC. The V call is TRBV6-1, the J call TRBJ1-2; TRBD1 matches at 7 bases. There are 17 residues in the CDR3. The germline V gene encodes CDR1 MNHNS and CDR2 SASEGT. J lost 4 bases, V lost 4 bases, and 15 bases had no gene match.

Points on this clone: The same CDR3 can be traced to other DNA sequences in this sample. This rearrangement joins TRBV5-4 to TRBJ2-7, with D perhaps TRBD1 or TRBD2 (5 bases each). CDR3 length equals 13 residues. Per the germline V gene, CDR1 is SGHNT and CDR2 is YYREEE (reference sequence). V was trimmed by 2 bases and J by 3 bases, leaving 9 bases between them. The CDR3 protein is CASSFGGNYEQYF. CDR3 in DNA: TGTGCCAGCAGCTTTGGGGGTAACTACGAGCAGTACTTC.

The V call is TRBV12-5, the J call TRBJ2-5; 8 bases are shared with TRBD2. The germline V gene has CDR1 LGHNT and CDR2 FRNRAP. The CDR3 is 14 residues long. V lost 7 bases, J lost 4 bases, and 8 bases stayed unmatched. This CDR3 is CASALPGGGETQYF. In DNA form, the CDR3 reads TGTGCTAGTGCCCTGCCCGGGGGGGGAGAGACCCAGTACTTC.

The chain is built from TRBV9 and TRBJ1-6; 7 positions agree with TRBD1. Trimming at V came to 3 bases and at J to 8 bases, leaving 11 bases not matched to a gene. Per the germline V gene, CDR1 is SGDLS and CDR2 is YYNGEE. This CDR3 comprises 16 residues. Here the CDR3 reads CASSAPTGVGDSPLHF. The DNA of the CDR3 is TGTGCCAGCAGCGCCCCAACAGGGGTCGGAGATTCACCCCTCCACTTT.

The V and J genes are TRBV27 and TRBJ1-2; D remains ambiguous. Germline assignment: CDR1 MNHEY and CDR2 SMNVEV (reference sequence). V lost 2 bases, J lost 4 bases, and 8 bases lay in between. CDR3 size: 13 residues. CDR3 DNA: TGTGCCAGCAGTTTAAACAGCCTCTATGGCTACACCTTC. It specifies CASSLNSLYGYTF.

In its sample, this clone was seen a few times. This sequence joins TRBV4-1 and TRBJ1-5, with TRBD1 matching 11 bases. The CDR3 consists of 16 residues. Germline CDR1 reads MGHRA; CDR2 reads YSYEKL. J gave up 3 bases and V 2 bases, and 3 bases lay outside the gene matches. CDR3 residues: CASSQLGQGDNQPQHF. Here the CDR3 DNA reads TGCGCCAGCAGCCAATTGGGACAGGGGGACAATCAGCCCCAGCATTTT.

V usage is TRBV9 and J usage is TRBJ2-7, with no clear D. The CDR3 length is 18 residues. Trimming shortened V by 3 bases and J by 6 bases, and 28 bases separated the two germline ends. In germline, CDR1 is SGDLS, CDR2 YYNGEE. Written as DNA, the CDR3 is TGTGCCAGCAGCGGGAATACGGGCGTGCTCTCTACTACTTCCGAGCAGTACTTC. The encoded protein is CASSGNTGVLSTTSEQYF.

The chain couples TRBV2 to TRBJ1-3; D gene unclear. The V end was cut by 0 bases, the J end by 4 bases, with 10 bases between. The CDR3 totals 15 residues. Germline CDR1 is SNHLY and CDR2 is FYNNEI. CDR3 in DNA: TGTGCCAGCAGTGAAGCGCTTGGCAGGGGAAACACCATATATTTT. This gives the protein CASSEALGRGNTIYF.

This chain uses TRBV5-4 with TRBJ2-7; D is ambiguous. Germline CDR1 is SGHNT and CDR2 is YYREEE (reference sequence). Trimming pared 4 bases from V and 1 base from J, leaving 9 bases between. This CDR3 is 13 amino acids long. CDR3 loop: CASSETVSYEQYF. The CDR3 region has the DNA TGTGCCAGCAGCGAAACAGTATCCTACGAGCAGTACTTC.

V is TRBV7-9 and J is TRBJ1-5; D remains unclear. CDR3 length: 15 amino acids. The germline V gene encodes CDR1 SEHNR and CDR2 FQNEAQ (reference sequence). The V end was cut by 5 bases, the J end by 7 bases, with 18 bases between. CDR3 coding DNA: TGTGCCAGCAGCCCTCCCCACAAGAACAAACAGCCCCAGCATTTT. Translated, it gives CASSPPHKNKQPQHF.

The V gene is TRBV5-1, the J gene TRBJ2-3; 8 positions agree with TRBD1. After removal of 0 bases from V and 2 bases from J, the junction contained 2 bases not matched to a gene. The V gene's germline CDR1 is SGHRS and CDR2 YFSETQ. The CDR3 has 15 residues. For the CDR3, the DNA is TGCGCCAGCAGCTTGGAGGACAGGGTCACAGATACGCAGTATTTT. Translation gives CASSLEDRVTDTQYF.

CDR3 region: CAISGQGGSNEQFF. CDR3 DNA: TGTGCCATCAGTGGGCAGGGGGGATCCAATGAGCAGTTCTTC. The genes are TRBV10-3 and TRBJ2-1, with D perhaps matching TRBD1 (7 bases). Germline V gene lookup returns CDR1 ENHRY and CDR2 SYGVKD. Trimming took off 4 bases at V and 6 bases at J, with 13 bases between the two ends. This CDR3 is 14 amino acids long.

The chain carries TRBV11-3 and TRBJ2-7; D might be TRBD2 (5 bases). With 1 base removed from V and 7 bases from J, the gap between germline ends came to 11 bases. CDR3 length equals 13 residues. Germline V gene lookup returns CDR1 SGHNT and CDR2 YENEEA. This CDR3 reads CASSLGPGWEQYF. The CDR3 region has the DNA TGTGCCAGCAGCTTAGGCCCGGGGTGGGAGCAGTACTTC.

This clone was counted a single time. The chain joins TRBV29-1 to TRBJ1-1; D possibly corresponds to TRBD1 (5 bases). The CDR3 is made up of 15 amino acids. In germline, CDR1 is SQVTM, CDR2 ANQGSEA. The germline V and J ends were trimmed by 0 bases and 0 bases, with 11 bases remaining between them. The CDR3 protein is CSVEDFRAVNTEAFF. For the CDR3, the DNA is TGCAGCGTTGAAGATTTCAGGGCCGTGAACACTGAAGCTTTCTTT.

The rearrangement links TRBV4-1 to TRBJ2-7; D is uncertain. The CDR3 spans 14 residues. Per the germline V gene, CDR1 is MGHRA and CDR2 is YSYEKL. V was shortened by 2 bases and J by 1 base, with 9 bases between the two germline ends. The CDR3 region has the DNA TGCGCCAGCAGCCAACCCACTCGGTCCTACGAGCAGTACTTC. The encoded protein is CASSQPTRSYEQYF.

V is TRBV19 and J is TRBJ2-7; 7 bases fit TRBD1. This CDR3 has 17 amino acids. Germline CDR1 is LNHDA and CDR2 is SQIVND (reference sequence). V was pared by 5 bases and J by 0 bases, with 13 bases of the junction left unmatched. The CDR3 region is CASSFPSTGSYSYEQYF. The CDR3, as DNA: TGTGCCAGTAGTTTCCCTTCGACAGGGTCGTACTCCTACGAGCAGTACTTC. Variable domain in full (rest from reference TRBV19 and TRBJ2-7): DGGITQSPKYLFRKEGQNVTLSCEQNLNHDAMYWYRQDPGQGLRLIYYSQIVNDFQKGDIAEGYSVSREKKESFPLTVTSAQKNPTAFYLCASSFPSTGSYSYEQYFGPGTRLTVT.

This chain uses TRBV19 with TRBJ1-1, with D perhaps TRBD1 (6 bases). The CDR3 is 14 residues long. The germline gives CDR1 LNHDA, CDR2 SQIVND (reference sequence). V was pared by 5 bases and J by 5 bases, with 15 bases between. The CDR3: CASSFGTPGTEAFF. The CDR3 region has the DNA TGTGCCAGTAGTTTTGGGACACCCGGGACTGAAGCTTTCTTT.

The chain joins TRBV5-5 to TRBJ2-7; TRBD2 matches at 15 bases. Losses at the gene ends were 0 bases for V and 3 bases for J; bases not matched to a gene: 10. The CDR3 consists of 19 residues. Germline V CDR1 and CDR2: SGHKS, YYEKEE (reference sequence). As DNA, the CDR3 is TGTGCCAGCAGCTTGGCGTCGGGACTAGCGGGAGGACCGCTCTACGAGCAGTACTTC. This codes for CASSLASGLAGGPLYEQYF. Full variable domain (rest looked up from reference TRBV5-5 and TRBJ2-7): DAGVTQSPTHLIKTRGQQVTLRCSPISGHKSVSWYQQVLGQGPQFIFQYYEKEERGRGNFPDRFSARQFPNYSSELNVNALLLGDSALYLCASSLASGLAGGPLYEQYFGPGTRLTVT.

The genes are TRBV7-9 and TRBJ1-3, with D possibly matching TRBD1 (5 bases). Germline values: CDR1 SEHNR, CDR2 FQNEAQ (reference sequence). V shed 0 bases and J shed 8 bases, with 17 bases lying between them. The CDR3 contains 16 residues. CDR3: CASSLAETVLEYTIYF. The DNA of the CDR3 is TGTGCCAGCAGCTTAGCCGAGACAGTTTTAGAATACACCATATATTTT.

As to this clone: The same CDR3 is also encoded by other DNA sequences in this sample. The V gene is TRBV20-1, the J gene TRBJ2-1; D is undetermined. The ends were cut back, 2 bases at V and 7 bases at J, with 6 bases in the middle. CDR1 and CDR2 (germline): DFQATT, SNEGSKA (reference sequence). The CDR3 contains 11 residues. In nucleotides, the CDR3 is TGCAGTGCTAGACTTTATAATGAGCAGTTCTTC. Encoded protein: CSARLYNEQFF.